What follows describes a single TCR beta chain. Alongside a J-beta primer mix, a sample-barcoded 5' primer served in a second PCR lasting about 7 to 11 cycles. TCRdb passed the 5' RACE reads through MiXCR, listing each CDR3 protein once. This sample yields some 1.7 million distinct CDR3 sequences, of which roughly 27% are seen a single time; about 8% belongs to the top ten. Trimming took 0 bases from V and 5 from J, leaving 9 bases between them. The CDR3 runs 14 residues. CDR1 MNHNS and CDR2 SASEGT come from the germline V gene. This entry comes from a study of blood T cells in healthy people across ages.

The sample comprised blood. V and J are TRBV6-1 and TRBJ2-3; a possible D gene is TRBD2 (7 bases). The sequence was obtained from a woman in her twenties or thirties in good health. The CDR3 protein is CASSEAGGLDTQYF. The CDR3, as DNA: TGTGCCAGCAGTGAAGCGGGGGGGCTAGATACGCAGTATTTT.